The rows below give T cell receptor beta chains drawn from one sample of a study of CD4+ T cells in melanoma. Clones were read by immunoSEQ multiplex PCR, and TCRdb kept only the in-frame ones, dropping some. The sample lists about 11,000 clones, approximately 61% occurring once. Sequenced: cells from a culture (not recorded whether cultured in vitro). These receptor sequences come from a human donor with melanoma. CDR3s include the opening cysteine and the closing phenylalanine or tryptophan. D genes are given only for firm matches. Not every row has a clone size; where given, it reads once, few, many or a size class.

j_call d_call clone_size v_call cdr3_nt cdr3_aa
TRBJ2-2 - - TRBV5-1 TGCGCCAGCAGCCGAGAGACCGGGGAGCTGTTTTTT CASSRETGELFF
TRBJ1-1 - - TRBV27 TGTGCCAGCAGTCGCGTGATGAACACTGAAGCTTTCTTT CASSRVMNTEAFF
TRBJ1-4 - - TRBV6-1 TGTGCCAGCAGGGTTCCCGGTGCAACTAATGAAAAACTGTTTTTT CASRVPGATNEKLFF
TRBJ1-5 - - TRBV15 TGTGCCACCAGCGGGCGGAAGGGCTCCGGGTTTAGCAATCAGCCCCAGCATTTT CATSGRKGSGFSNQPQHF
TRBJ1-1 TRBD1 - TRBV2 TGTGCCAGCAGTCAACAGGGGGCCAGGAGCACTGAAGCTTTCTTT CASSQQGARSTEAFF
TRBJ1-2 TRBD1 few TRBV19 TGTGCCAGTAGTCCCGGGACAGGGGACCTCCGTATAAGTGCCTCCTATGGCTACACCTTC CASSPGTGDLRISASYGYTF
TRBJ2-7 - - TRBV19 TGTGCCAGTAGTAGACAAGCTCCCGGGCCATACGAGCAGTACTTC CASSRQAPGPYEQYF
TRBJ2-5 TRBD2 few TRBV19 TGTGCCAGTAGTGATAGCGGGGGGGCCGTGGGAGAGACCCAGTACTTC CASSDSGGAVGETQYF
TRBJ1-5 - - TRBV7-9 TGTGCCAGCAGCTTATCAGCGCGGGGGTTCTCAGGTCAGCCCCAGCATTTT CASSLSARGFSGQPQHF
TRBJ2-7 - - TRBV30 TGTGCCTGGAGTAGGGGGGGCTACGAGCAGTACTTC CAWSRGGYEQYF
TRBJ1-1 - - TRBV2 TGTGCCAGCAGTGAAGGTCAGGGTTGGACTGAAGCTTTCTTT CASSEGQGWTEAFF
TRBJ2-3 - once TRBV30 TGTGCCTGGAGTGTGGCAAGGAACACAGATACGCAGTATTTT CAWSVARNTDTQYF
TRBJ2-2 TRBD2 - TRBV6-1 TGTGCCAGCAGTGCCCGAAGGGCGGGGGGGACTGTAACCGGGGAGCTGTTTTTT CASSARRAGGTVTGELFF
TRBJ1-6 - - TRBV6-5 TGTGCCAGCAGCGCTAAGGATTCCCTTGGGTCACCCCTCCACTTT CASSAKDSLGSPLHF
TRBJ2-7 - - TRBV18 TGTGCCAGCTCACCAGATCGGGGACTGAGCTCCTACGAGCAGTACTTC CASSPDRGLSSYEQYF
TRBJ2-1 TRBD1 - TRBV5-1 TGCGCCAGCAGCGCCCGGGACAGGGCGGCGGATGAGCAGTTCTTC CASSARDRAADEQFF